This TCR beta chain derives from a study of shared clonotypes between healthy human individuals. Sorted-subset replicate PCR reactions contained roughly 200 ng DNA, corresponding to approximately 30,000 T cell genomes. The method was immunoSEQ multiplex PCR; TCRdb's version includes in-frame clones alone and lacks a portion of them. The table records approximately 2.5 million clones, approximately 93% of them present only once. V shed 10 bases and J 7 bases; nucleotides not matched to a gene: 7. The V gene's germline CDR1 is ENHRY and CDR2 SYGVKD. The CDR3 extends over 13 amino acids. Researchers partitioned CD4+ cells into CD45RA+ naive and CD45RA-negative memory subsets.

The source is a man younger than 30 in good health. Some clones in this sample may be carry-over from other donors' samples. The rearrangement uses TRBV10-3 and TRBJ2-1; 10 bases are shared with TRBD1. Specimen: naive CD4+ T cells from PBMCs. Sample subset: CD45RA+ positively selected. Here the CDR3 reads CATGTGDANEQFF. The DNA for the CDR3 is TGTGCCACCGGGACAGGGGATGCAAATGAGCAGTTCTTC.